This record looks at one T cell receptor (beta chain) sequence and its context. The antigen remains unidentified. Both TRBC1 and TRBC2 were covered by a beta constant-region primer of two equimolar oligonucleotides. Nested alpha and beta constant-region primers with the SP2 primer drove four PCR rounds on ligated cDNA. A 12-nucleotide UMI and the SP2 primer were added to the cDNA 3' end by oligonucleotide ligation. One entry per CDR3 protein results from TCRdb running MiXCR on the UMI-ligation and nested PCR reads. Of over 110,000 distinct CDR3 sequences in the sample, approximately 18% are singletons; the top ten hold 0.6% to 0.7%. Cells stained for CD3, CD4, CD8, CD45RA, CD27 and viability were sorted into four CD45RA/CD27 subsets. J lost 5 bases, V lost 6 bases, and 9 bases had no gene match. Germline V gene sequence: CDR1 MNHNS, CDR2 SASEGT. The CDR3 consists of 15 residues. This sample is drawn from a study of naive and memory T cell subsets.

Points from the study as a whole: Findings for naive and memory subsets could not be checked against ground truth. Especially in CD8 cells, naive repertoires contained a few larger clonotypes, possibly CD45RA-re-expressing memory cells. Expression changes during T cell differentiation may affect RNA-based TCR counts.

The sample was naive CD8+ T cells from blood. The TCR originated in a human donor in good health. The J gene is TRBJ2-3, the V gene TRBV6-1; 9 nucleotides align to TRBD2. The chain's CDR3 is CASSQPWTSEDTQYF. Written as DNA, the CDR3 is TGTGCCAGCAGCCAGCCTTGGACTAGCGAAGATACGCAGTATTTT.